This T cell receptor beta chain stems from a study of blood T cell repertoires in acute mononucleosis (dated by TCRdb to 2018 to 2020). A note on the overall study: To capture the memory response, convalescent samples were obtained between 5 and 8 months after the acute presentation. The mean EBV load in blood was 3.5 to 4.5 log10 genome copies per million B cells during acute infection, compared with roughly 2.5 at convalescence. The study at large found these results: Because only a fraction of each donor's blood was analyzed, sampling error might partly explain the low overlap between acute and convalescent clonotypes. Although only about 9% of unique acute clonotypes carried over into convalescence, these persisting clonotypes made up most of the response, and the remainder were seemingly replaced by new, diverse de novo clonotypes. In TCR repertoire selection for BRLF1 (YVL-BR), TCRalpha CDR3 motifs had a dominant role, while TCRbeta had a minimal role. The cohort comprised only a few donors, so group averages rested on very few individuals.

For TCR profiling, total RNA from at least 9,000 sorted tetramer+ CD8 T cells was reverse transcribed into cDNA. PCR with primers that anneal to V and J regions amplified CDR3 regions and added unique molecular identifiers to track templates. The immunoSEQ platform, including its sequencing and error-correction standards, was used to profile TCRalpha and TCRbeta chains. In the original analysis: Clonal copy numbers were corrected for sequencing and PCR errors, and IMGT conventions were followed to define CDR3s. Analysis was restricted to productive rearrangements and performed with immunoSEQ Analyzer versions 2.0 and 3.0, while gene-pairing frequencies underwent further processing in Microsoft Excel. Circos plots were used to visualize V-J pairings, and MEME plus a custom motifSearch program were used to find CDR3 motifs. The probability of generation of TCR sequences was calculated using the OLGA algorithm. Clonotypes found at both visits were termed persistent, clonotypes found only in the acute phase were termed nonpersistent, and clonotypes found only at convalescence were termed de novo. A public TCR was defined as an amino acid clonotype used by more than one donor. This immuneACCESS table, as held by TCRdb, lists in-frame sequences with V and J called but not all clones. Of the missing ones, under half trace to an unresolved V gene in checked studies; the others have no known cause. That table furnishes V, J and clone size, whereas the DNA furnished D and trimming. This sample is represented by 1,500 or so clones; nearly 25% of them were singletons. 30% to 40% of the sample rests with the top ten.

This clone was counted only a few times. One end of the junction varies from germline; a read error may be responsible. The time point label here, explained by the study, means: convalescence about 6 months (5-8 months) after acute presentation (visit 7). Over the course of primary infection, this study followed CD8 T cell responses against two immunodominant EBV epitopes, BRLF1 109 (YVL-BR) and BMLF1 280 (GLC-BM). A positive serum heterophile antibody test together with EBV viral capsid antigen-specific IgM pointed to primary EBV infection. Total CD8 T cells were first enriched from PBMCs by magnetic positive selection (MACS). Live CD3+ CD8+ tetramer+ cells were sorted on a FACSAria III to over 85% purity. Cells were sorted with a PE-conjugated tetramer loaded with the BRLF1 109-117 peptide. At both acute infection and convalescence, EBV epitope-specific CD8 T cells were tetramer-sorted, and the TCR repertoires of those cells were deep-sequenced directly ex vivo. The donors were three individuals between about 18 and 30 years old who had clinical acute infectious mononucleosis along with laboratory evidence of primary EBV infection. Heparinized peripheral blood was collected when donors presented clinically with mononucleosis symptoms and again about 6 months afterward. Ficoll-Paque density gradient centrifugation was used to isolate PBMCs.

There are 21 amino acids in the CDR3, from cysteine to phenylalanine inclusive. The retained sequence is limited to the CDR3, 63 bases, with the frame set at the first base. CDR1 and CDR2, looked up from the germline V gene, are SQVTM and ANQGSEA. The source of this sequence is a woman under 30 with infectious mononucleosis caused by EBV. The sequence joins TRBV29-1 to TRBJ2-1; 12 central nucleotides agree with TRBD2. The sample in question was EBV YVL epitope tetramer+ CD8+ T cells sorted from PBMCs, obtained during convalescence from infectious mononucleosis. The cell subset or site label, as the study defines it: CD8 T cells binding a tetramer with EBV BRLF1 109-117 peptide (YVL-BR). The CDR3 in this case is CSVVGTGSGTSGSYSYYEQFF. The DNA sequence is given as TGCAGCGTAGTAGGGACAGGGTCCGGGACTAGCGGGTCATACTCCTACTATGAGCAGTTCTTC.